This passage covers 13 T cell receptor beta chains from one sample sequenced in a study of blood T cell repertoires in COVID-19. Profiling relied on immunoSEQ multiplex PCR, and the TCRdb table lists in-frame clones only, not all of them. Of approximately 240,000 clones in the sample, approximately 80% were seen once. The specimen was peripheral blood. These receptors all come from a woman in her sixties with active or convalescent COVID-19.

The J gene is TRBJ1-1, the V gene TRBV15; no clear D. With 5 bases removed from V and 1 base from J, the gap between germline ends came to 11 bases. Germline CDR1 and CDR2: LNHNV and YYDKDF (reference sequence). The CDR3 has 14 amino acids. The CDR3 DNA reads as TGTGCCACCAGCCCGCTGAGGCCGAACACTGAAGCTTTCTTT. Translating gives CATSPLRPNTEAFF. Combining the CDR3 with reference TRBV15 and TRBJ1-1 gives the whole variable domain DAMVIQNPRYQVTQFGKPVTLSCSQTLNHNVMYWYQQKSSQAPKLLFHYYDKDFNNEADTPDNFQSRRPNTSFCFLDIRSPGLGDTAMYLCATSPLRPNTEAFFGQGTRLTVV.

This chain links TRBV21-1 with TRBJ1-5; the table's TRBD1 call for D was not verified on the DNA. TRBV21-1 is a recognized pseudogene. The CDR3 is 18 amino acids. This CDR3 is CASSKDGTGGPSNQPQHF. The CDR3 bases are TGTGCCAGCAGCAAAGACGGGACAGGGGGCCCTAGCAATCAGCCCCAGCATTTT.

Notes on this clone: This sample includes further DNA sequences coding for the same CDR3. The rearrangement uses TRBV6-5 and TRBJ2-1, with D possibly TRBD2 on 6 matching bases. The CDR3 sequence is 12 residues long. CDR1 and CDR2 from the germline V gene are MNHEY and SVGAGI. The V and J ends lost 2 bases and 10 bases respectively, with 9 bases between them. CDR3 loop: CASSYGGDEQFF. In nucleotides, the CDR3 is TGTGCCAGCAGTTACGGCGGGGACGAGCAGTTCTTC.

This chain links TRBV28 with TRBJ1-1; TRBD1 is a possible D gene (5 bases). The V end was cut by 10 bases, the J end by 7 bases, with 13 bases between. The length of the CDR3 is 11 residues. Germline-derived CDR1 and CDR2 are MDHEN and SYDVKM. The DNA for the CDR3 is TGTGCCACCGGGGGGGAGGTTGAAGCTTTCTTT. Its protein is CATGGEVEAFF.

The V and J genes are TRBV4-2 and TRBJ2-1, with TRBD2 matching 7 bases. V shed 0 bases, J shed 6 bases, and the junction held 8 bases outside the gene matches. Germline-derived CDR1 and CDR2 are LGHNA and YNFKEQ. This CDR3 is 16 amino acids long. CDR3 protein: CASSQDRAGRGNEQFF. The CDR3 DNA follows: TGTGCCAGCAGCCAAGATAGGGCAGGGAGGGGCAATGAGCAGTTCTTC.

This clone was seen once. CDR3 DNA sequence: TGTGCCAGCAGCTTTATTGGAGAGGGCGCCCAAGAGACCCAGTACTTC. This gives the protein CASSFIGEGAQETQYF. This sequence joins TRBV5-6 and TRBJ2-5; possible D gene TRBD2, 5 bases. The germline V and J ends were trimmed by 2 bases and 1 base, with 15 bases remaining between them. This CDR3 has 16 amino acids. Looked up from germline, CDR1 is SGHDT and CDR2 is YYEEEE.

This rearrangement joins TRBV15 to TRBJ2-1; 11 nucleotides agree with TRBD2. CDR3 length: 19 amino acids. Germline CDR1 is LNHNV and CDR2 is YYDKDF (reference sequence). V dropped 1 base and J dropped 8; count of bases not matched to a gene: 16. CDR3 DNA sequence: TGTGCCACCAGCAGAGGTGGACTCGGCATAGCGGGGGGGCCAGATGAGCAGTTCTTC. Translating gives CATSRGGLGIAGGPDEQFF.

The chain has TRBV30 and TRBJ1-4; D remains ambiguous. Per germline, CDR1 GTSNPN and CDR2 SVGIG (reference sequence). The CDR3 extends over 13 amino acids. V lost 0 bases, J lost 11 bases, and 13 bases lay in between. CDR3 nucleotide sequence: TGTGCCTGGAGTGTAACCCCGCTCGGGAAACTGTTTTTT. As protein: CAWSVTPLGKLFF.

The rearrangement uses TRBV5-1 and TRBJ2-5; possibly TRBD1 for D (5 bases). This CDR3 has 15 amino acids. Trimming took 1 base from V and 2 from J, leaving 12 bases between them. Germline V gene sequence: CDR1 SGHRS, CDR2 YFSETQ. The CDR3 reads CASSLTTDQQETQYF. The CDR3 DNA reads TGCGCCAGCAGCTTGACGACAGACCAGCAAGAGACCCAGTACTTC.

The chain has TRBV6-5 and TRBJ2-1, with TRBD1 identical over 9 bases. V shed 4 bases and J 14 bases; nucleotides not matched to a gene: 3. Per germline, CDR1 MNHEY and CDR2 SVGAGI. The CDR3 contains 11 residues. CDR3 region: CASSSGTGKFF. The CDR3 bases are TGTGCCAGCAGTTCCGGGACAGGGAAGTTCTTC.

J is TRBJ1-6 and V is TRBV6-5; TRBD1 might be the D (5 bases). The CDR3 loop spans 11 amino acids. Trimming pared 6 bases from V and 14 bases from J, leaving 11 bases between. CDR1 is MNHEY and CDR2 is SVGAGI in the germline V gene. The CDR3 sequence: CASSSRGALHF. DNA of the CDR3: TGTGCCAGCAGCAGCCGGGGGGCCCTCCACTTT.

The chain joins TRBV5-1 to TRBJ2-4, with D possibly matching TRBD1 (5 bases). The V gene's germline CDR1 is SGHRS and CDR2 YFSETQ. This CDR3 has 12 amino acids. V shed 8 bases and J shed 9 bases, with 15 bases lying between them. The CDR3 region is CARATDRSIQYF. CDR3 coding DNA: TGCGCCAGAGCGACAGATAGAAGCATTCAGTACTTC.

This chain joins TRBV9 and TRBJ1-1; D is undetermined. Trimming removed 4 bases from V and 6 bases from J, with 13 bases in between. Germline V gene lookup returns CDR1 SGDLS and CDR2 YYNGEE. The CDR3 is 13 amino acids. The CDR3 DNA reads as TGTGCCAGCAGCCCCGGGGTAGTCGCTGAAGCTTTCTTT. Amino acid sequence: CASSPGVVAEAFF.